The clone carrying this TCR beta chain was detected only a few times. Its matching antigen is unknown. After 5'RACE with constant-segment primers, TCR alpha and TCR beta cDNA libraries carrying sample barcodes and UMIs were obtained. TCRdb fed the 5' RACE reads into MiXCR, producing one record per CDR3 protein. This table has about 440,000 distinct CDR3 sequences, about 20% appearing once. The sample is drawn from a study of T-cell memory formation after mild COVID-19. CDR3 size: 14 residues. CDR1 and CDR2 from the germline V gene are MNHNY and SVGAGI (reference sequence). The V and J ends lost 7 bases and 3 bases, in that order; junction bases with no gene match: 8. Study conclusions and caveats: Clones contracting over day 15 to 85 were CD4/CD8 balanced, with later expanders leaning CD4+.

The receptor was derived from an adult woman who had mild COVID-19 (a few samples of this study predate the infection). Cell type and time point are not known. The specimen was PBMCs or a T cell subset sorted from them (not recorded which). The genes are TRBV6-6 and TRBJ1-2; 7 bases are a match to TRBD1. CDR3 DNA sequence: TGTGCCAGCAACCTACAGGGGCGCCACTATGGCTACACCTTC. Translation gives CASNLQGRHYGYTF.